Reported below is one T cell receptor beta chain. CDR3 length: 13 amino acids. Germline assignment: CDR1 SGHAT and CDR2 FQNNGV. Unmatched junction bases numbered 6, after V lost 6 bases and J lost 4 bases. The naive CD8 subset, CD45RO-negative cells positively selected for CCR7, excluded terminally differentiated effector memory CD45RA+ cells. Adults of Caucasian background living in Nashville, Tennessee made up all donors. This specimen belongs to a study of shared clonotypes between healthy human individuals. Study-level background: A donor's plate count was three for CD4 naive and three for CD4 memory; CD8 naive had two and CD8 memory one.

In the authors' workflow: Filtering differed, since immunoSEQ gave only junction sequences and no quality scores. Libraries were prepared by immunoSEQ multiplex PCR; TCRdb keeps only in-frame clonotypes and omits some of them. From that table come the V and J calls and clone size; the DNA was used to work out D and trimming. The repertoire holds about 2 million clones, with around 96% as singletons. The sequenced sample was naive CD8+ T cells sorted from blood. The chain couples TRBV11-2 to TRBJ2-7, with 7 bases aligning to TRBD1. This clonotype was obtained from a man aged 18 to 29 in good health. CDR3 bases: TGTGCCAGCAGTAATACAGGGGAATACGAGCAGTACTTC. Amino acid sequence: CASSNTGEYEQYF.